This T cell receptor (beta chain) comes out of a study of identical twins. TCRdb itself ran the 5' RACE reads through MiXCR, one entry per CDR3 protein. The sample lists 700,000 or so distinct CDR3 sequences, over 8.5% seen once, with 0.98% in the top ten. The CDR3 loop spans 15 amino acids. Looked up from germline, CDR1 is DFQATT and CDR2 is SNEGSKA (reference sequence). V was clipped by 1 base and J by 0 bases, with 10 bases between them. The same specimen was also included in a second study, on yellow fever vaccine responses in identical twins.

The rearrangement uses TRBV20-1 and TRBJ2-1, with D perhaps matching TRBD2 (6 bases). The source is a woman aged 18-29 years in good health. Sequenced material: PBMCs. CDR3 sequence: CSARGLASSYNEQFF. CDR3 DNA sequence: TGCAGTGCTAGAGGGCTAGCGAGCTCCTACAATGAGCAGTTCTTC.